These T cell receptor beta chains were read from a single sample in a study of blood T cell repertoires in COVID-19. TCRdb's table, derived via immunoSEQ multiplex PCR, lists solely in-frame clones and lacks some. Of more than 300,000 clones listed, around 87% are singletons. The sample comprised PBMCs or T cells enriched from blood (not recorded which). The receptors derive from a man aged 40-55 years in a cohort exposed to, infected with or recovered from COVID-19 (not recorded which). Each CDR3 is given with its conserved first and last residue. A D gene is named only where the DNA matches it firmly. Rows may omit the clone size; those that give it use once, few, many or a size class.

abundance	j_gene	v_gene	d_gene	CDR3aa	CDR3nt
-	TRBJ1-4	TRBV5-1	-	CASTRSGGTNEKLFF	TGCGCCAGCACCCGATCGGGGGGCACGAATGAAAAACTGTTTTTT
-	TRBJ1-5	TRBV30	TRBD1	CAWRETGQGFSQPQHF	TGTGCCTGGAGAGAAACGGGACAGGGATTTAGTCAGCCCCAGCATTTT
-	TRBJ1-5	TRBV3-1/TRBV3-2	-	CASSQEADRNQPQHF	TGTGCCAGCAGCCAAGAAGCGGACAGAAATCAGCCCCAGCATTTT
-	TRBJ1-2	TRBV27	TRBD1	CASSSTIGQGNYGYTF	TGTGCCAGCAGTTCTACCATCGGACAGGGGAACTATGGCTACACCTTC
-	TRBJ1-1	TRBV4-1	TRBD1	CASSHPTGGTEAFF	TGCGCCAGCAGCCATCCAACAGGGGGCACTGAAGCTTTCTTT
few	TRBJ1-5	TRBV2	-	CASKPGTIANQPQHF	TGTGCCAGCAAGCCAGGGACAATAGCAAATCAGCCCCAGCATTTT
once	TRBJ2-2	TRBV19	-	CASSIDLPGVGNTGELFF	TGTGCCAGTAGTATAGATCTTCCGGGGGTTGGGAACACCGGGGAGCTGTTTTTT
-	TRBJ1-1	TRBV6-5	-	CASRGHYMNTEAFF	TGTGCCAGCAGGGGACACTACATGAACACTGAAGCTTTCTTT
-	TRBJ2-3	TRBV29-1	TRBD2	CSAVRAGTSGPGTQYF	TGCAGCGCCGTTAGGGCCGGGACTAGCGGACCTGGTACGCAGTATTTT
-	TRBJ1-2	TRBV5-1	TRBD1	CASSLGDRVGYGYTF	TGCGCCAGCAGCTTGGGGGACAGGGTCGGCTATGGCTACACCTTC
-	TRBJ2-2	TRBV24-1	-	CATSDLRQGTGELFF	TGTGCCACCAGTGATTTGCGGCAGGGGACCGGGGAGCTGTTTTTT
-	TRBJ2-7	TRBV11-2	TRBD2	CASRGGTGVEEQYF	TGTGCCAGCAGGGGAGGGACTGGGGTTGAAGAGCAGTACTTC
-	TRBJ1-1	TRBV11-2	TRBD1	CASSLVRTDRGRPNTEAFF	TGTGCCAGCAGCTTAGTTAGAACGGACAGGGGACGACCGAACACTGAAGCTTTCTTT
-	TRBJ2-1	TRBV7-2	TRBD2	CASSLSGSAYNEQFF	TGTGCCAGCAGCCTCAGCGGGAGCGCCTACAATGAGCAGTTCTTC
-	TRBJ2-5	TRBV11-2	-	CASSLEHSWETQYF	TGTGCCAGCAGCTTAGAGCACAGTTGGGAGACCCAGTACTTC
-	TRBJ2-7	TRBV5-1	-	CASSLGPNYEQYF	TGCGCCAGCAGCTTGGGTCCAAACTACGAGCAGTACTTC
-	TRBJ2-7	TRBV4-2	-	CASSQGAHSYEQYF	TGTGCCAGCAGCCAAGGAGCGCACTCCTACGAGCAGTACTTC
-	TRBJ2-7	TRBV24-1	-	CATSPAHSYEQYF	TGTGCCACCAGTCCCGCACACTCCTACGAGCAGTACTTC
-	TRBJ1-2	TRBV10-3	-	CAISEFPGNGYTF	TGTGCCATCAGTGAGTTTCCGGGTAATGGCTACACCTTC
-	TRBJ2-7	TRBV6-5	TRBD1	CASTHSGGEQYF	TGTGCCAGCACTCATTCAGGGGGCGAGCAGTACTTC
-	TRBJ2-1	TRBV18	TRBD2	CASSPRQLAGGEQFF	TGTGCCAGCTCACCACGTCAGCTAGCGGGAGGTGAGCAGTTCTTC
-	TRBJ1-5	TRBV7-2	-	CASSPLGVLGQPQHF	TGTGCCAGCAGCCCACTCGGGGTACTTGGACAGCCCCAGCATTTT
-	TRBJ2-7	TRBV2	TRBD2	CASDLGLAGGGYF	TGTGCCAGCGACCTGGGGCTAGCGGGAGGGGGGTACTTC
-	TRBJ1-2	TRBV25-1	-	CASSGVAGDSIGYGYTF	TGTGCCAGCAGTGGCGTAGCAGGGGATTCGATTGGGTATGGCTACACCTTC
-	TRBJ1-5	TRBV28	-	CASGSNQPQHF	TGTGCCAGCGGCAGCAATCAGCCCCAGCATTTT
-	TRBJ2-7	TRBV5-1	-	CASSFSSGYEQYF	TGCGCCAGCAGCTTTTCAAGCGGCTACGAGCAGTACTTC
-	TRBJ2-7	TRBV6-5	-	CASRQRGSYEQYF	TGTGCCAGCCGACAACGGGGGTCCTACGAGCAGTACTTC
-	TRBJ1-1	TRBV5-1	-	CASSLQGTNTEAFF	TGCGCCAGCAGCCTCCAGGGGACGAACACTGAAGCTTTCTTT
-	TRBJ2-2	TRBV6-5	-	CASTKSEWVTGELFF	TGTGCCAGCACCAAAAGCGAGTGGGTCACCGGGGAGCTGTTTTTT
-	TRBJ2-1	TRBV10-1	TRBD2	CASSETSGRISSYNEQFF	TGCGCCAGCAGTGAAACTAGCGGGAGGATCAGCTCCTACAATGAGCAGTTCTTC
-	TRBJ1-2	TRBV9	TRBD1	CASSVGGTGGSPYYGYTF	TGTGCCAGCAGCGTAGGAGGGACAGGGGGCTCCCCGTACTATGGCTACACCTTC
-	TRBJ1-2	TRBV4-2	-	CASSLEGSNYGYTF	TGTGCCAGCAGCCTTGAGGGCTCTAACTATGGCTACACCTTC
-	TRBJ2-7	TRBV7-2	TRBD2	CASRKAGTSGTYEQYF	TGTGCCAGCAGGAAAGCCGGGACTAGCGGAACCTACGAGCAGTACTTC
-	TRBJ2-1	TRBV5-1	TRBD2	CASSLTSGSYNEQFF	TGCGCCAGCAGCTTGACTAGCGGGAGCTACAATGAGCAGTTCTTC
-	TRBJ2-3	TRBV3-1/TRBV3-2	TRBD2	CASSQPSGSADTQYF	TGTGCCAGCAGCCAACCCAGCGGGAGTGCAGATACGCAGTATTTT